The 3 T cell receptor beta chains reported below all come from one sample, sequenced in a study of cytomegalovirus exposure and HLA in healthy donors. Vbeta (60) and Jbeta (13) primers were used in the PCR. The repertoire was sequenced with immunoSEQ multiplex PCR; TCRdb's copy has only in-frame clones and lacks some. The sample has 97,000 or so clones; roughly 80% are singletons. What was sequenced was PBMCs. These receptors all come from a male donor in good health and CMV-seropositive.

The J gene is TRBJ2-2, the V gene TRBV6-1, with D hard to call. This CDR3 comprises 15 residues. V gave up 5 bases and J gave up 0 bases, with 10 bases separating them. CDR1 is MNHNS, CDR2 SASEGT, per germline. In nucleotides, the CDR3 is TGTGCCAGCAGTCACAGACGGTCGAACACCGGGGAGCTGTTTTTT. Protein sequence: CASSHRRSNTGELFF.

The J gene is TRBJ2-3, the V gene TRBV28, with 7 bases matching TRBD1. The CDR3 contains 15 residues. Germline CDR1 and CDR2: MDHEN and SYDVKM. The junction had 6 bases not matched to a gene; V was cut back by 5 bases and J by 1 base. The CDR3 DNA follows: TGTGCCAGCAGTCGTAACAGGGGAGGCACAGATACGCAGTATTTT. It encodes CASSRNRGGTDTQYF.

The CDR3 spells CASSPGPGELFF. In DNA form, the CDR3 reads TGTGCCAGCAGCCCTGGGCCCGGGGAGCTGTTTTTT. The V gene is TRBV5-4, the J gene TRBJ2-2, with D uncertain. Trimming took off 4 bases at V and 6 bases at J, with 7 bases between the two ends. There are 12 residues in the CDR3. Germline V gene sequence: CDR1 SGHNT, CDR2 YYREEE (reference sequence).